The present T cell receptor (beta chain) was sequenced within a study of blood T cell repertoires in COVID-19. Study at large: The samples span acute and convalescent COVID-19 from the United States, Italy and Spain.

Concerning this clone: Other DNA sequences in this specimen translate into the identical CDR3.

This CDR3 contains 14 residues. J lost 4 bases, V lost 4 bases, and 3 bases had no gene match. CDR1 and CDR2 (germline): SGHRS, YFSETQ. TCRdb's copy holds only in-frame clones and misses some; the assay was immunoSEQ multiplex PCR. The table shows about 500,000 clones, with about nine tenths occurring only once. Recovered participants had two consecutive negative NP/OP PCR tests, healthcare professional clearance, or symptom resolution. The sample taken for sequencing was PBMCs or T cells enriched from blood (not recorded which). The chain links TRBV5-1 to TRBJ1-3; 9 nucleotides agree with TRBD1. The clonotype was recovered from a woman younger than 35 who had recovered from COVID-19. The CDR3 bases are TGCGCCAGCAGCACGGACAGGGGAGGAAACACCATATATTTT. The encoded protein is CASSTDRGGNTIYF.